This T cell receptor (beta chain) was sequenced during a study of blood T cell repertoires in COVID-19. As for the study in general: Samples of COVID-19 (acute and convalescent) were obtained from the United States, Italy and Spain. The analysed material was cDNA or gDNA that came from T cells, B-cell-depleted T cells, or PBMCs.

Authors' analysis steps: Reference gene primer amplification in the assay estimated nucleated cell counts. The assay was immunoSEQ multiplex PCR, and TCRdb's table has in-frame clones only and misses some. Clone size and the V and J calls come from that table; the DNA yielded D and trimming. Of roughly 120,000 clones detected, 65% to 85% appear once; the ten largest clones hold under 2.5%. The germline gives CDR1 SGHRS, CDR2 YFSETQ. The CDR3 totals 15 residues. The junction had 6 bases not matched to a gene; V was cut back by 0 bases and J by 4 bases. This chain connects TRBV5-1 to TRBJ1-1; 7 nucleotides match TRBD1. The receptor comes from a man between 65 and 85 years old with acute or convalescent COVID-19. The sample taken for sequencing was peripheral blood. CDR3 in DNA: TGCGCCAGCAGCTTGGCCGAGGGGGCTAGCACTGAAGCTTTCTTT. Encoded protein: CASSLAEGASTEAFF.